The clone carrying this TCR beta chain was detected ten times or more. During its preparation, the TCRbeta library received unique molecular identifiers. TCRdb re-analysed the PCR reads in MiXCR, keeping a single row per CDR3 protein. This table has about 610,000 distinct CDR3 sequences, roughly 10% appearing once. These data are taken from a study of T-cell reconstitution after alpha-beta-depleted transplantation in children. CDR1 is SGHRS and CDR2 is YFSETQ in the germline V gene. V was pared by 1 base and J by 4 bases, with 11 bases between. The CDR3 has 15 amino acids. The rearrangement joins TRBV5-1 to TRBJ2-2; D perhaps matches TRBD2 (6 bases). The material sequenced was PBMCs from the stem cell graft donor, taken from the stem cell graft. The sequence came from a human donor who donated a stem cell graft to a child with acute myeloid leukemia. As DNA, the CDR3 is TGCGCCAGCAGCTTGTCGACCGGGAGCACCGGGGAGCTGTTTTTT. Its protein is CASSLSTGSTGELFF.